This T cell receptor beta chain was recorded in a study of blood T cell repertoires in COVID-19 (dated by TCRdb to the early 2020s). Background on the whole study: Samples covering the acute and convalescent phases of COVID-19 were provided by collaborators in the United States, Italy and Spain. The prospective study material was composed of cDNA or gDNA derived from T cells, B-cell-depleted T cells, or PBMCs. The dataset comprised deeply sampled blood TCRbeta repertoires from subjects exposed to, actively infected with, or recovered from COVID-19. The repertoires were released in a freely available public database meant as a resource for research on the immune response to SARS-CoV-2. Samples were obtained from the ongoing ImmuneRACE study (first 160 participants) and from 1,254 subjects provided by 6 global collaborators. A de-identified subject ID, COVID-19 status, age in years and sex were almost always included in the sample metadata. Where available, HLA class I and class II types were obtained from metadata supplied by the sample provider rather than from assay-based typing.

The CDR1 and CDR2 encoded by the germline V gene are SNHLY and FYNNEI. The junction carries 8 bases between V and J, which are trimmed by 7 bases and 1 base respectively. From its cysteine to its phenylalanine, the CDR3 spans 13 amino acids. Just CDR3 DNA is preserved here, 39 bases in frame from base 1. As concerns this clone: The antigen this receptor binds is unknown. Per-nucleotide qualities are absent, and no much larger clonotype sits a single base away.

The immunoSEQ Assay, a bias-controlled multiplex PCR, was used to amplify TCRbeta CDR3 regions from genomic DNA. Concerning the study's data processing: Within the assay, amplification of reference gene primers was used to estimate how many nucleated cells each sample contained. Sequence reads were collapsed and filtered to measure the absolute abundance of every unique TCRbeta CDR3 rearrangement. For each sample, productive Simpson clonality was calculated as the square root of Simpson's diversity index over productive rearrangements. Sourced from immuneACCESS, this table was stored by TCRdb with only in-frame sequences that have V and J called. A share of the clones is absent; for the studies checked, an unresolved V gene accounts for under half, and the remainder has no known explanation. V, J and clone size were drawn from that table, and D and trimming were deduced from the DNA. This sample holds about 74,000 clones; approximately 76% were observed only once. The top ten hold around a sixth of the sample.

What the work shows at the level of the full study, not this receptor alone: How much clinical and demographic metadata was included differed by source and by participant, and the metadata was provided uncurated.

Whole blood was collected in K2EDTA tubes by collaborating institutions according to the institutions' own protocols. For TCRbeta analysis, collaborator samples were shipped as frozen whole blood, as isolated PBMCs, or as DNA extracted from either sample type. The clonotype originates from a man in his 70s with active or convalescent COVID-19. The sample consisted of peripheral blood. Here the chain combines TRBV2 and TRBJ2-1; no D segment can be confidently identified. The CDR3 protein is CASKSLSYNEQFF. The nucleotide sequence is TGTGCCAGCAAGAGCCTGTCCTACAATGAGCAGTTCTTC.